This TCR beta chain was observed in a study of cytomegalovirus exposure and HLA in healthy donors. CDR1 SEHNR and CDR2 FQNEAQ come from the germline V gene (reference sequence). With 5 bases clipped from V and 8 bases from J, the junction kept 4 bases outside the gene matches. This CDR3 spans 12 amino acids. Both 60 Vbeta primers and 13 Jbeta primers went into the PCR. TCRdb keeps only in-frame clones here, not all; method: immunoSEQ multiplex PCR. The sample includes roughly 120,000 clones, about 76% of them seen just once. The rearrangement joins TRBV7-9 to TRBJ2-7, with 9 bases matching TRBD1. Sequenced input: PBMCs. The receptor was derived from a man in his thirties or forties in good health and CMV-seropositive. The CDR3 bases are TGTGCCAGCAGCCCCGGGACAGGGAAGCAGTACTTC. Its protein is CASSPGTGKQYF.